The next 31 T cell receptor beta chains were all read from a single sample in a study of blood T cell repertoires in COVID-19. This table comes from immunoSEQ multiplex PCR, and its TCRdb copy is limited to in-frame clones, with some not included. The table shows roughly 250,000 clones, with 60% to 75% occurring only once. The source material was peripheral blood. All receptors derive from an elderly woman with acute or convalescent COVID-19.

The chain has TRBV5-4 and TRBJ2-2, with 7 bases that match TRBD1. This CDR3 contains 14 residues. In germline, CDR1 is SGHNT, CDR2 YYREEE (reference sequence). Trimming removed 6 bases from V and 1 base from J; junction bases left unmatched: 3. CDR3 DNA sequence: TGTGCCAGCACCACAGGGGTGAACACCGGGGAGCTGTTTTTT. Residues: CASTTGVNTGELFF.

The chain uses TRBV18 and TRBJ1-5, with D perhaps TRBD1 (5 bases). Trimming removed 4 bases from V and 5 bases from J, with 15 bases in between. The CDR3 covers 15 residues. In germline, CDR1 is KGHSH, CDR2 LQKENI. CDR3 loop: CASSRDRLDYQPQHF. The CDR3 DNA follows: TGTGCCAGCTCACGCGACAGACTAGACTATCAGCCCCAGCATTTT. The full variable domain, with the rest looked up from reference TRBV18 and TRBJ1-5, is NAGVMQNPRHLVRRRGQEARLRCSPMKGHSHVYWYRQLPEEGLKFMVYLQKENIIDESGMPKERFSAEFPKEGPSILRIQQVVRGDSAAYFCASSRDRLDYQPQHFGDGTRLSIL.

The chain links TRBV11-2 to TRBJ1-6; unclear D gene. Germline V gives CDR1 SGHAT, CDR2 FQNNGV. The CDR3 contains 15 residues. Trimming removed 1 base from V and 6 bases from J, with 10 bases in between. The CDR3 is CASSLAPVANSPLHF. The CDR3 region has the DNA TGTGCCAGCAGCTTAGCCCCAGTTGCTAATTCACCCCTCCACTTT.

This chain joins TRBV19 and TRBJ1-1, with D possibly TRBD1 on 6 matching bases. The CDR3 runs 14 residues. V was shortened by 7 bases and J by 12 bases, with 24 bases between the two germline ends. The V gene's germline CDR1 is LNHDA and CDR2 SQIVND (reference sequence). The CDR3 here is CASTDRPGGGHPFF. Here the CDR3 DNA reads TGTGCCAGTACCGACCGGCCGGGGGGCGGACACCCTTTCTTT.

This chain uses TRBV27 with TRBJ1-2, with D uncertain. Trimming cost V 1 base and J 5 bases, with 11 bases left between them. Germline loops: CDR1 MNHEY, CDR2 SMNVEV (reference sequence). CDR3 size: 14 residues. In DNA, the CDR3 is TGTGCCAGCAGTTTATTGGCGGGAGGTTATGGCTACACCTTC. It specifies CASSLLAGGYGYTF.

V usage is TRBV9 and J usage is TRBJ2-3; TRBD2 is a possible D gene (5 bases). The ends were cut back, 4 bases at V and 4 bases at J, with 22 bases in the middle. The CDR3 length is 17 residues. Germline CDR1 SGDLS, CDR2 YYNGEE. The CDR3 loop is CASSPTSGLAVADTQYF. The DNA for the CDR3 is TGTGCCAGCAGCCCCACGAGTGGGCTAGCTGTGGCAGATACGCAGTATTTT.

Only one count was recorded for this clone. The rearrangement uses TRBV29-1 and TRBJ2-3; 7 bases are a match to TRBD2. There are 12 residues in the CDR3. Germline V gene data show CDR1 as SQVTM and CDR2 as ANQGSEA. This CDR3 reads CTGRVSTDTQYF. In DNA form, the CDR3 reads TGCACGGGGAGGGTTAGCACAGATACGCAGTATTTT.

This clone was detected a few times. This chain uses TRBV14 with TRBJ1-6; D gene ambiguous. The CDR3 runs to 14 residues. The V end was cut by 3 bases, the J end by 6 bases, with 9 bases between. The germline gives CDR1 SGHDN, CDR2 FVKESK. CDR3 sequence reads: CASSHNDINSPLHF. The CDR3 DNA follows: TGTGCCAGCAGCCATAACGACATTAATTCACCCCTCCACTTT.

The CDR3 DNA reads TGTGCCAGCAGCTGGGCGGGGCTAGCGGACTACAATGAGCAGTTCTTC. Residues: CASSWAGLADYNEQFF. The V call is TRBV11-3, the J call TRBJ2-1, with 7 bases matching TRBD2. CDR1 is SGHNT, CDR2 YENEEA, per germline. Trimming at V came to 4 bases and at J to 3 bases, leaving 9 bases not matched to a gene. The CDR3 length is 16 residues.

The rearrangement joins TRBV5-1 to TRBJ2-7, with D possibly being TRBD1 (6 bases). Germline loops: CDR1 SGHRS, CDR2 YFSETQ. The CDR3 has 14 amino acids. Trimming removed 4 bases from V and 10 bases from J, with 21 bases in between. DNA of the CDR3: TGCGCCAGCAGCCAAGAAACTCAGGGGCCTAGTCAGTACTTC. Residues: CASSQETQGPSQYF. Full variable domain (rest looked up from reference TRBV5-1 and TRBJ2-7): KAGVTQTPRYLIKTRGQQVTLSCSPISGHRSVSWYQQTPGQGLQFLFEYFSETQRNKGNFPGRFSGRQFSNSRSEMNVSTLELGDSALYLCASSQETQGPSQYFGPGTRLTVT.

V usage is TRBV25-1 and J usage is TRBJ1-2, with D unresolved. The CDR3 runs 13 residues. CDR1 MGHDK and CDR2 SYGVNS come from the germline V gene. Between the trimmed V and J ends, which lost 6 bases and 0 bases, there was a span of 8 bases. The CDR3 nucleotides are TGTGCCAGCAGCAGTACGACTAACTATGGCTACACCTTC. This gives the protein CASSSTTNYGYTF.

This sequence joins TRBV5-1 and TRBJ2-5; the D gene is possibly TRBD1 (6 bases). Germline assignment: CDR1 SGHRS and CDR2 YFSETQ. The CDR3 has 15 amino acids. V was clipped by 2 bases and J by 3 bases, with 14 bases between them. In DNA, the CDR3 is TGCGCCAGCAGCTTAACAGGGAATATTGAAGAGACCCAGTACTTC. Translation: CASSLTGNIEETQYF.

The V and J genes are TRBV7-9 and TRBJ1-2, with a weak D call TRBD1 (5 bases). Deletions cut 2 bases from V and 1 base from J, with 20 bases between. Germline-derived CDR1 and CDR2 are SEHNR and FQNEAQ (reference sequence). The CDR3 extends over 18 amino acids. The chain's CDR3 is CASSLTPGHIVSNYGYTF. DNA for the CDR3: TGTGCCAGCAGCTTAACTCCAGGGCACATAGTCAGTAACTATGGCTACACCTTC.

The table lists this clone with a few counts. V is TRBV19 and J is TRBJ1-1; D unclear. Germline lookup yields CDR1 LNHDA and CDR2 SQIVND (reference sequence). CDR3 length equals 14 residues. V lost 5 bases to trimming and J lost 2 bases, with 12 bases between them. The CDR3 loop reads CASSPRERNTEAFF. The CDR3 DNA sequence: TGTGCCAGTAGTCCTCGGGAGAGAAACACTGAAGCTTTCTTT.

The V call is TRBV25-1, the J call TRBJ2-5; the D gene is possibly TRBD2 (7 bases). The CDR3 totals 15 residues. The V gene's germline CDR1 is MGHDK and CDR2 SYGVNS. V shed 2 bases and J shed 3 bases, with 13 bases lying between them. The CDR3 DNA is TGTGCCAGCAGTGAAGGGGGGGCAGGAAAAGAGACCCAGTACTTC. Translated: CASSEGGAGKETQYF.

The CDR3 DNA reads TGTGCCAGCAGCCCACTAGCGGGGGGCCAAGAGACCCAGTACTTC. This encodes CASSPLAGGQETQYF. The chain employs TRBV7-7 and TRBJ2-5, with TRBD2 identical over 12 bases. J was trimmed by 1 base and V by 5 bases; bases with no gene match: 2. CDR1 and CDR2 from the germline V gene are SSHAT and FNYEAQ (reference sequence). This CDR3 region has 15 residues.

This rearrangement joins TRBV3-1 (or the pseudogene TRBV3-2) to TRBJ2-1; 11 bases match TRBD2. Germline V gene sequence: CDR1 LGHDT, CDR2 YNNKEL (reference sequence). J lost 8 bases, V lost 3 bases, and 12 bases had no gene match. This CDR3 has 17 amino acids. CDR3 sequence: CASSHGMSVAGGDEQFF. The CDR3 coding sequence is TGTGCCAGCAGCCACGGCATGTCTGTAGCGGGAGGGGATGAGCAGTTCTTC.

The chain has TRBV13 and TRBJ2-4; 13 bases match TRBD2. The CDR3 extends over 19 amino acids. V was clipped by 5 bases and J by 6 bases; unmatched bases: 16. CDR1 and CDR2 from the germline V gene are PRHDT and FYEKMQ (reference sequence). The CDR3 sequence is CASSPGRGLAGVGGNIQYF. The CDR3 nucleotides are TGTGCCAGCAGCCCAGGACGCGGACTAGCGGGAGTTGGGGGAAACATTCAGTACTTC.

The chain employs TRBV10-3 and TRBJ1-2, with D perhaps matching TRBD1 (5 bases). V lost 0 bases, J lost 1 base, and 12 bases lay in between. The CDR3 is 16 amino acids. Germline assignment: CDR1 ENHRY and CDR2 SYGVKD. The CDR3 nucleotides are TGTGCCATCAGTGAGTCCTCAGGGTTCAATAACTATGGCTACACCTTC. Translating gives CAISESSGFNNYGYTF.

The chain joins TRBV28 to TRBJ1-4; D is uncertain. Germline CDR1 MDHEN, CDR2 SYDVKM. This CDR3 region has 15 residues. The V end was cut by 6 bases, the J end by 9 bases, with 20 bases between. The CDR3 loop reads CASSSSPGVRKKLFF. In DNA form, the CDR3 reads TGTGCCAGCAGCTCTTCCCCAGGCGTAAGGAAAAAACTGTTTTTT.

The rearrangement joins TRBV29-1 to TRBJ1-2, with D possibly TRBD1 on 6 matching bases. Trimming took 7 bases from V and 2 from J, leaving 20 bases between them. The CDR3 runs 15 residues. The germline V gene has CDR1 SQVTM and CDR2 ANQGSEA. CDR3 sequence (DNA): TGCAGCGCCCGAGGGGGGGGCGCGGGGAACTATGGCTACACCTTC. This gives the protein CSARGGGAGNYGYTF. The full variable domain, with the rest looked up from reference TRBV29-1 and TRBJ1-2, is SAVISQKPSRDICQRGTSLTIQCQVDSQVTMMFWYRQQPGQSLTLIATANQGSEATYESGFVIDKFPISRPNLTFSTLTVSNMSPEDSSIYLCSARGGGAGNYGYTFGSGTRLTVV.

The genes are TRBV6-5 and TRBJ2-5, with 10 bases that match TRBD2. CDR1 and CDR2 from the germline V gene are MNHEY and SVGAGI. This CDR3 has 16 residues. Germline trimming cut 2 bases from V and 7 bases from J; bases unmatched to any gene: 10. This CDR3 reads CASSYLLAGVPGTQYF. The CDR3 nucleotides read TGTGCCAGCAGTTACCTGCTAGCGGGAGTACCGGGGACCCAGTACTTC.

The rearrangement links TRBV5-1 to TRBJ2-1, with D possibly TRBD2 on 7 matching bases. Trimming left V 0 bases short and J 6 bases short, with 19 bases between. This CDR3 has 17 residues. Per the germline V gene, CDR1 is SGHRS and CDR2 is YFSETQ. CDR3 sequence (DNA): TGCGCCAGCAGCTTGGGAGGGGGGGCGTCCGGGCCCAATGAGCAGTTCTTC. Translating gives CASSLGGGASGPNEQFF.

The rearrangement joins TRBV5-6 to TRBJ2-2, with 7 bases aligning to TRBD2. V lost 0 bases, J lost 1 base, and 6 bases stayed unmatched. Germline CDR1 and CDR2: SGHDT and YYEEEE. This CDR3 has 17 amino acids. CDR3 protein: CASSLVGLAVNTGELFF. In nucleotides, the CDR3 is TGTGCCAGCAGCTTGGTAGGGCTAGCGGTGAACACCGGGGAGCTGTTTTTT.

V gene TRBV3-1 (or the pseudogene TRBV3-2) combines with J gene TRBJ1-3; 11 bases fit TRBD1. Looked up from germline, CDR1 is LGHDT and CDR2 is YNNKEL (reference sequence). This CDR3 has 17 amino acids. Unmatched junction bases numbered 8, after V lost 4 bases and J lost 3 bases. CDR3 loop: CASSRPGQGAGGNTIYF. In nucleotides, the CDR3 is TGTGCCAGCAGCCGACCTGGACAGGGGGCGGGTGGAAACACCATATATTTT.

This sequence joins TRBV7-9 and TRBJ2-6; D might be TRBD2 (6 bases). CDR1 is SEHNR and CDR2 is FQNEAQ in the germline V gene (reference sequence). CDR3 length: 16 residues. Trimming stripped 0 bases from V and 0 bases from J, with 6 bases between. The chain's CDR3 is CASSLAGSSGANVLTF. Written as DNA, the CDR3 is TGTGCCAGCAGCTTAGCCGGGAGCTCTGGGGCCAACGTCCTGACTTTC.

The CDR3 loop reads CASATSGRATDTQYF. The CDR3 bases are TGTGCCAGCGCAACTAGCGGGAGGGCCACAGATACGCAGTATTTT. The chain employs TRBV6-5 and TRBJ2-3; 13 bases map to TRBD2. The CDR3 is 15 amino acids. V shed 8 bases and J 2 bases; nucleotides not matched to a gene: 4. Per the germline V gene, CDR1 is MNHEY and CDR2 is SVGAGI.

This chain uses TRBV3-1 (or the pseudogene TRBV3-2) with TRBJ1-6; D may be TRBD1 (6 bases). Germline-derived CDR1 and CDR2 are LGHDT and YNNKEL (reference sequence). CDR3 length: 14 amino acids. V lost 5 bases, J lost 6 bases, and 11 bases lay in between. The CDR3 reads CASSSGVSNSPLHF. The CDR3 DNA sequence: TGTGCCAGCAGCTCAGGGGTCAGTAATTCACCCCTCCACTTT.

This sequence joins TRBV6-5 and TRBJ2-2; TRBD2 agrees at 11 bases. CDR1 and CDR2 from the germline V gene are MNHEY and SVGAGI. The CDR3 extends over 15 amino acids. With 5 bases clipped from V and 2 bases from J, the junction kept 1 base outside the gene matches. CDR3 DNA: TGTGCCAGCAGTAGACTAGCGGGAAACACCGGGGAGCTGTTTTTT. Protein product: CASSRLAGNTGELFF.

This clone was detected once. The chain recombines TRBV27 with TRBJ1-4; no reliable D call. The CDR3 runs to 15 residues. Germline CDR1 MNHEY, CDR2 SMNVEV (reference sequence). V was trimmed by 4 bases and J by 8 bases, leaving 17 bases between them. CDR3 in amino acids: CASSSHSSRGEKLFF. CDR3 DNA sequence: TGTGCCAGCAGTTCCCACTCTTCACGAGGCGAAAAACTGTTTTTT. Supplemented by reference TRBV27 and TRBJ1-4, the full variable domain reads EAQVTQNPRYLITVTGKKLTVTCSQNMNHEYMSWYRQDPGLGLRQIYYSMNVEVTDKGDVPEGYKVSRKEKRNFPLILESPSPNQTSLYFCASSSHSSRGEKLFFGSGTQLSVL.

This clone appeared once. The chain uses TRBV6-6 and TRBJ1-1; D not certain. Germline CDR1 is MNHNY and CDR2 is SVGAGI (reference sequence). This CDR3 spans 9 amino acids. CDR3 residues: CAALTEAFF. The CDR3 DNA follows: TGTGCAGCCCTCACTGAAGCTTTCTTT.